This T cell receptor (beta chain) is from a study of beta chain features in type 1 diabetes (dated by TCRdb to the late 2010s). The study in broad terms: Mean age, gender distribution, total cell number and subset yield did not differ between patients and healthy donors. The study compared TCRB repertoires of sorted circulating CD4+ T cell subsets between recently diagnosed type 1 diabetes patients and matched healthy donors. A total of 85 million to 140 million sorted cells were examined across all samples, and the number of cells per subset was strongly correlated with RNA yield. Regulatory and stem cell-like memory subsets were obtained from only 8 patients and about 8 healthy donors, while naive and central memory subsets were obtained from all 30 or so donors.

Each donor gave one peripheral blood draw, approximately 0.11 L on average, collected into heparinised tubes. Naive, central memory, regulatory and stem cell-like memory CD4+ T cells were sorted on a BD FACSAria II using a panel including CD45RO, CCR7, CD25, CD127, CD95 and CD27. All sorted populations exceeded 95% purity. PBMCs were isolated immediately by Lymphoprep density gradient centrifugation and stained directly without culture. So that batch effects would be minimized, each experiment stained and sorted samples in pairs, pairing one healthy donor with one patient. The CDR3 has 14 amino acids, counting the end cysteine and phenylalanine. The CDR3 DNA has 42 bases and is translated from base 1. Cut back by 0 bases and 4 bases, the V and J ends lie 7 bases apart. Via the germline V gene, CDR1 is SGHDT and CDR2 YYEEEE. This clone came up a few times. Its antigen target is currently unknown. Within one base of it there is no much larger clone, and no base qualities were kept.

Beyond this particular receptor, the publication reports: The naive, central memory and regulatory TCRB repertoires appeared to resemble one another more closely among patients than among healthy donors. Because cDNA was sequenced instead of genomic DNA, highly expressing activated cells could be over-represented, though the groups showed no difference in activation or CD3 levels. PCR might favor shorter templates, but patient and control samples were amplified and corrected together, so any skew would affect both groups equally. Because the HLA sub-analyses included only small numbers of individuals, any influence of HLA type on TCRB rearrangement was left unresolved. Fewer insertions and more nucleotide deletions at VDJ recombination sites were observed in patients with type 1 diabetes, implying thymic rearrangement abnormalities. Type 1 diabetes patients showed a moderate but significant shortening of TCRB CDR3 length in all four CD4+ subsets.

All of the isolated RNA was reverse transcribed with the High Capacity cDNA Reverse Transcription Kit, so expressed TCRB transcripts were sequenced. Deep immunoSEQ sequencing was performed on naive, central memory and regulatory T cell samples, with an average of roughly 3.6 million total reads per sample. Sorted cells were lysed in RLT buffer and RNA was extracted with DNase-treated RNeasy Micro or Mini kits, depending on cell number. Each cell subset was processed separately to prevent cross-contamination, with patient and healthy donor samples processed together. Using the immunoSEQ multiplex PCR, TCRB sequences were amplified from cDNA into 87-bp fragments spanning the CDR3 region. Sequencing of the amplicons was done on the Illumina HiSeq platform. Concerning the study's data processing: PCR bias was computationally corrected using synthetic template baselines, reads within Hamming distance 2 were collapsed, and singletons that could not be merged were discarded. Reads were aligned against IMGT so that V, D and J genes, CDR3 length and insertions or deletions at six rearrangement sites could be assigned. Within each subset, clonotype counts were normalized to the number of sorted cells before true diversity and Gini coefficients were calculated with the tcR R package. The overlap coefficient, calculated on TCRB nucleotide sequences, was used to quantify repertoire sharing. Out-of-frame TCRB sequences from naive cells were analyzed as a proxy for the pre-selection repertoire. TCRdb retrieved this table from immuneACCESS and kept in-frame rearrangements only. Not all clones are present; in checked studies, unresolved V genes account for under half, and no reason is known for the remainder. V, J and clone size are those of that table, while D and trimming were read from the DNA. This sample is represented by some 240,000 clones; 16% of them were singletons. The ten largest make up 0.065% to 0.1% of the sample.

This receptor was obtained from a young man with type 1 diabetes. The sample consisted of naive CD4+ T cells from blood. The sample's cell subset or site label, decoded: true naive CD4+ T cells. This chain is built from TRBV5-6 and TRBJ1-4, with the D gene uncertain. The CDR3: CASSLDGYNEKLFF. The bases are TGTGCCAGCAGCTTGGATGGCTATAATGAAAAACTGTTTTTT.